A selection of T cell receptor beta chains follows, all from one sample in a study of shared T cell receptors in the human thymus. Data came from immunoSEQ multiplex PCR; TCRdb stores just in-frame clones and leaves some out. The sample shows more than 300,000 clones, 85% to 95% of them seen only once. Sequenced input: thymocytes. Source of these receptors: a human donor. Each CDR3 is given without its conserved first and last residue. The listing skips clone size in some rows; elsewhere it reads once, few, many or a size class.

-	TRBV5-1	TRBJ2-3	ASSRRTAKNYPSTDTQY
-	TRBV7-2	TRBJ1-4	ASSLRGSSNEKLF
-	TRBV28	TRBJ2-7	ASSLCLGPISPYEQY
-	TRBV19	TRBJ2-7	ASSTPGQGAVVAHEQY
-	TRBV6-1	TRBJ2-1	ASSEPADPYNEQF
once	TRBV28	TRBJ2-4	ASSWGGWDTIAKNIQY
-	TRBV28	TRBJ2-1	ASSRGTSGIYNEQF
-	TRBV18	TRBJ2-3	ASSHLLAGGPPSIPDTQY
-	TRBV9	TRBJ1-2	ASSVSLEGGGNYGYT
-	TRBV6-5	TRBJ1-1	ASSYRVDTEAF
once	TRBV27	TRBJ2-3	ASSLRGGSWDTQY
-	TRBV7-3	TRBJ2-3	ASSLEMAGNTDTQY
-	TRBV9	-	ASSVGARAGKDSYEQY
-	TRBV15	TRBJ1-1	ATSRPRDRGRFNNTEAF
-	TRBV7-4	TRBJ2-7	ASSPNRVPAYEQY
-	TRBV25-1	TRBJ2-7	ASAGWEGRGYEQY
-	TRBV6-1	TRBJ2-3	ALDGSSTDTQY